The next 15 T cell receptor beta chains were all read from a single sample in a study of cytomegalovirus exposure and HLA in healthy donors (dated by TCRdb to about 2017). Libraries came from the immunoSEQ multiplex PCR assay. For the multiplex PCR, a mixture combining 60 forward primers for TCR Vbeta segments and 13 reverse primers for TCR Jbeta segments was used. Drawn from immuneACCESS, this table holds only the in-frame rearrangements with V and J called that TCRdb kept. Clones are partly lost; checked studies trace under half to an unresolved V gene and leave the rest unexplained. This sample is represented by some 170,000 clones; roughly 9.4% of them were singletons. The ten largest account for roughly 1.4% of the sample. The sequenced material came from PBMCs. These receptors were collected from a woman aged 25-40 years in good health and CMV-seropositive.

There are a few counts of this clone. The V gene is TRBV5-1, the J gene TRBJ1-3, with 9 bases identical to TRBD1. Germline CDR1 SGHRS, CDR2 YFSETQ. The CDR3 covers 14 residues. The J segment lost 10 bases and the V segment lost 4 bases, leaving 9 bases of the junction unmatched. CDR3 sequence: CASSKRQGEETIYF. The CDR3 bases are TGCGCCAGCAGCAAGCGACAGGGGGAAGAAACCATATATTTT.

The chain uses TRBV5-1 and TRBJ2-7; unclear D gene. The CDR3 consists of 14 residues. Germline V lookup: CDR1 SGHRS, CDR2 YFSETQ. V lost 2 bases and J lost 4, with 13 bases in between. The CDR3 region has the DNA TGCGCCAGCAGCTTAACGACGTCGGGTTACGAGCAGTACTTC. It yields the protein CASSLTTSGYEQYF.

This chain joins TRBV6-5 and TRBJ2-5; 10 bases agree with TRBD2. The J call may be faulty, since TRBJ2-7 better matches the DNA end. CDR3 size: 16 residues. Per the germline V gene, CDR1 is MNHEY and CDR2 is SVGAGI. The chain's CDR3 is CASSSTQAGGPYEQYF. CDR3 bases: TGTGCCAGCAGTTCAACACAAGCGGGAGGGCCCTACGAGCAGTACTTC.

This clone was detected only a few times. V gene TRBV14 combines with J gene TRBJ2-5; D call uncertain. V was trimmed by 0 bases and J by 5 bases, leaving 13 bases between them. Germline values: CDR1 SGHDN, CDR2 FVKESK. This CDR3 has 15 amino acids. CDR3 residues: CASSQEGLVGETQYF. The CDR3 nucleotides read TGTGCCAGCAGCCAAGAAGGCCTAGTCGGCGAGACCCAGTACTTC.

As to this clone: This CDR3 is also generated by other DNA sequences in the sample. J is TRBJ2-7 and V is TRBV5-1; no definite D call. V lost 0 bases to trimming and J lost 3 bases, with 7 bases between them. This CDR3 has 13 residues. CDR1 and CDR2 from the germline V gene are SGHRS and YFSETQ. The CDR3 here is CASSLGGDYEQYF. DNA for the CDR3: TGCGCCAGCAGCTTGGGTGGAGACTACGAGCAGTACTTC.

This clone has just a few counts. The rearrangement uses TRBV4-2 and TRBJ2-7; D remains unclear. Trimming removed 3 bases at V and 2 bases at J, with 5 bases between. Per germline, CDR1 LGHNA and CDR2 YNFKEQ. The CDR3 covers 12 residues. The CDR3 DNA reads TGTGCCAGCAGCCAGGGCCCCTACGAGCAGTACTTC. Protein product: CASSQGPYEQYF.

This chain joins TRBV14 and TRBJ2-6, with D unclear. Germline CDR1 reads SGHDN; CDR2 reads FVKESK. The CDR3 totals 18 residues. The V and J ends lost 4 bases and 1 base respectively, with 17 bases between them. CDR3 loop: CASSPGVRAWSGANVLTF. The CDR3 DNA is TGTGCCAGCAGCCCCGGAGTCCGTGCTTGGTCTGGGGCCAACGTCCTGACTTTC.

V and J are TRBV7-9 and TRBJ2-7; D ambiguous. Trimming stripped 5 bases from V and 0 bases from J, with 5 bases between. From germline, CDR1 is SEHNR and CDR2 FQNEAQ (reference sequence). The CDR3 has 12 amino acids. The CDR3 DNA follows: TGTGCCAGCAGCGTGAGCTCCTACGAGCAGTACTTC. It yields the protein CASSVSSYEQYF. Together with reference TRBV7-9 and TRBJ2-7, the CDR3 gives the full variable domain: DTGVSQNPRHKITKRGQNVTFRCDPISEHNRLYWYRQTLGQGPEFLTYFQNEAQLEKSRLLSDRFSAERPKGSFSTLEIQRTEQGDSAMYLCASSVSSYEQYFGPGTRLTVT.

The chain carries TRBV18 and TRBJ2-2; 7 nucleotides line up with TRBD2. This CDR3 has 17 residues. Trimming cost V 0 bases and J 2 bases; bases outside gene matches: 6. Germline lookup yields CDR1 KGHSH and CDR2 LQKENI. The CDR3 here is CASSPPLPAGNTGELFF. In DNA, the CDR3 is TGTGCCAGCTCACCACCGTTACCAGCGGGAAACACCGGGGAGCTGTTTTTT. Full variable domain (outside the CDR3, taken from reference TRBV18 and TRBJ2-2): NAGVMQNPRHLVRRRGQEARLRCSPMKGHSHVYWYRQLPEEGLKFMVYLQKENIIDESGMPKERFSAEFPKEGPSILRIQQVVRGDSAAYFCASSPPLPAGNTGELFFGEGSRLTVL.

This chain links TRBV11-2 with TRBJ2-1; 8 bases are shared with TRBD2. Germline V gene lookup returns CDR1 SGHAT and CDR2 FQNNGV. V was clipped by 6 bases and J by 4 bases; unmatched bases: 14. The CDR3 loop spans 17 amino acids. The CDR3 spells CASRRSAAGVRYNEQFF. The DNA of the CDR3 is TGTGCCAGCAGGAGGTCGGCAGCGGGAGTGAGGTACAATGAGCAGTTCTTC.

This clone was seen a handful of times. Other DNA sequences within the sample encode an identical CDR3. The CDR3 region is CASNLLPGEAFF. The CDR3 DNA reads as TGCGCCAGCAATCTTTTACCAGGTGAAGCTTTCTTT. The chain is built from TRBV5-1 and TRBJ1-1; D gene uncertain. Germline values: CDR1 SGHRS, CDR2 YFSETQ. V was shortened by 6 bases and J by 7 bases, with 13 bases between the two germline ends. This CDR3 is 12 amino acids long.

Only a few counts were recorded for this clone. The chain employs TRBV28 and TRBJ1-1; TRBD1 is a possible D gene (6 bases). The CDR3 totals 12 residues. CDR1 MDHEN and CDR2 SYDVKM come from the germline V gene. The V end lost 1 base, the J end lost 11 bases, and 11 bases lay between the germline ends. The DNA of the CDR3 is TGTGCCAGCAGTTTATACCCGAGGGGGGCTTTCTTT. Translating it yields CASSLYPRGAFF. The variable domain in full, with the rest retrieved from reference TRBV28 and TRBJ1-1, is DVKVTQSSRYLVKRTGEKVFLECVQDMDHENMFWYRQDPGLGLRLIYFSYDVKMKEKGDIPEGYSVSREKKERFSLILESASTNQTSMYLCASSLYPRGAFFGQGTRLTVV.

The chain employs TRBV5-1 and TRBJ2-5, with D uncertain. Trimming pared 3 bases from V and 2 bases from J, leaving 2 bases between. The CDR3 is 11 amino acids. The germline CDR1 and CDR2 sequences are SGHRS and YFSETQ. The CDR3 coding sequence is TGCGCCAGCAGCTCACAAGAGACCCAGTACTTC. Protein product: CASSSQETQYF. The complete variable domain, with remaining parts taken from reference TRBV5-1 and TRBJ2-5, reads KAGVTQTPRYLIKTRGQQVTLSCSPISGHRSVSWYQQTPGQGLQFLFEYFSETQRNKGNFPGRFSGRQFSNSRSEMNVSTLELGDSALYLCASSSQETQYFGPGTRLLVL.

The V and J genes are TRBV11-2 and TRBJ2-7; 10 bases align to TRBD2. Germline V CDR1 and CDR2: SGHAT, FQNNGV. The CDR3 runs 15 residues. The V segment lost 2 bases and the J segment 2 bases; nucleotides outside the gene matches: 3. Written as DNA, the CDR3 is TGTGCCAGCAGCTTAAGAGCGGGAGGGCCCTACGAGCAGTACTTC. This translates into CASSLRAGGPYEQYF. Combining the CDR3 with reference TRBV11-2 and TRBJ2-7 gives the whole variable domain EAGVAQSPRYKIIEKRQSVAFWCNPISGHATLYWYQQILGQGPKLLIQFQNNGVVDDSQLPKDRFSAERLKGVDSTLKIQPAKLEDSAVYLCASSLRAGGPYEQYFGPGTRLTVT.

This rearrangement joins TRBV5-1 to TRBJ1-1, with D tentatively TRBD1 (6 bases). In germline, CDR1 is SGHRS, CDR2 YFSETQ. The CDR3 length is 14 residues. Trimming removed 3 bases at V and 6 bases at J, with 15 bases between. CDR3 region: CASSSGDIRAEAFF. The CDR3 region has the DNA TGCGCCAGCAGCTCCGGGGACATCCGGGCTGAAGCTTTCTTT.